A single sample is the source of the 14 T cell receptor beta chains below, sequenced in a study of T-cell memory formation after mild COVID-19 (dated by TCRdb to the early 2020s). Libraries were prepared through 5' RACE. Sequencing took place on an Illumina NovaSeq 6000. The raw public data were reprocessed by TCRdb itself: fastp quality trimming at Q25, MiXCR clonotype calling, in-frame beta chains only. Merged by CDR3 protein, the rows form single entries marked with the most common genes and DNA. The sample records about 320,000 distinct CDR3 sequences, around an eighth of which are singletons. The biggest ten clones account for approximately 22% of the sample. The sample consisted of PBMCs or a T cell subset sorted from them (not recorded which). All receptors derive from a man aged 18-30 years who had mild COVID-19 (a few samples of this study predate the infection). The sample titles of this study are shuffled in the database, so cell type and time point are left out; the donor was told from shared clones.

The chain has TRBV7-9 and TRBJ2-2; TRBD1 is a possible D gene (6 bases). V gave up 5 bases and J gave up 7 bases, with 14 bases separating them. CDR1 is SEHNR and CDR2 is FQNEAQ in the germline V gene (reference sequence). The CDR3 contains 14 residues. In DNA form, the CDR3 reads TGTGCCAGCAGCCTGAGGACAGAGGACGGGGAGCTGTTTTTT. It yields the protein CASSLRTEDGELFF. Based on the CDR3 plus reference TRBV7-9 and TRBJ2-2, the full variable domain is DTGVSQNPRHKITKRGQNVTFRCDPISEHNRLYWYRQTLGQGPEFLTYFQNEAQLEKSRLLSDRFSAERPKGSFSTLEIQRTEQGDSAMYLCASSLRTEDGELFFGEGSRLTVL.

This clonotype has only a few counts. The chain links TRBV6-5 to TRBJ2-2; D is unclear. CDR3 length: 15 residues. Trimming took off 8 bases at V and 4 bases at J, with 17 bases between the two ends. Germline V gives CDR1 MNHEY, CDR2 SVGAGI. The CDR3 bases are TGTGCCAGCGAAGGATTGGGAACGGGCACCGGGGAGCTGTTTTTT. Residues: CASEGLGTGTGELFF.

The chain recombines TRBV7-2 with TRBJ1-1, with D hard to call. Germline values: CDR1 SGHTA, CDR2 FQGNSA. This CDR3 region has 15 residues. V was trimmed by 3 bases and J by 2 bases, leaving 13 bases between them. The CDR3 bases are TGTGCCAGCAGCTTTGCCGTCCTCGGAAACACTGAAGCTTTCTTT. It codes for CASSFAVLGNTEAFF.

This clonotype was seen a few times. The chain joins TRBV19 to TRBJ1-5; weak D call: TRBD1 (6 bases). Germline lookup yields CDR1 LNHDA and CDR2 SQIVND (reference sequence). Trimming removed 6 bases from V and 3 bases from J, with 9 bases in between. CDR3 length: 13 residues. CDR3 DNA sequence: TGTGCCAGTAGATGGACAGTCAATCAGCCCCAGCATTTT. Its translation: CASRWTVNQPQHF. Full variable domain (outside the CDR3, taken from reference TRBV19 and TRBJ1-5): DGGITQSPKYLFRKEGQNVTLSCEQNLNHDAMYWYRQDPGQGLRLIYYSQIVNDFQKGDIAEGYSVSREKKESFPLTVTSAQKNPTAFYLCASRWTVNQPQHFGDGTRLSIL.

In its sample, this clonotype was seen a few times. CDR3 residues: CASSQDGTALDTEAFF. As DNA, the CDR3 is TGTGCCAGCAGCCAAGACGGAACAGCCTTAGACACTGAAGCTTTCTTT. This chain connects TRBV4-2 to TRBJ1-1; D not certain. Germline V gene sequence: CDR1 LGHNA, CDR2 YNFKEQ. V was pared by 0 bases and J by 3 bases, with 14 bases between. The CDR3 is 16 amino acids.

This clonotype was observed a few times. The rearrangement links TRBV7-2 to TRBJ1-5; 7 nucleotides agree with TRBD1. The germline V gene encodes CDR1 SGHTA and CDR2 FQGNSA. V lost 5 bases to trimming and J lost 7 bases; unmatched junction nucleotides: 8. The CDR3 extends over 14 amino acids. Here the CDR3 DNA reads TGTGCCAGCAGCCCGACAGGGAGCCGACAGCCCCAGCATTTT. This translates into CASSPTGSRQPQHF.

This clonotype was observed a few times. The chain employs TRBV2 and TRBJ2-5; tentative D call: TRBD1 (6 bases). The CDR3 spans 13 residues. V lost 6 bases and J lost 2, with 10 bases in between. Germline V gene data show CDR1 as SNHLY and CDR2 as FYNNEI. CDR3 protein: CASRGQPQETQYF. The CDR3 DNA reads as TGTGCCAGCAGGGGACAACCACAAGAGACCCAGTACTTC.

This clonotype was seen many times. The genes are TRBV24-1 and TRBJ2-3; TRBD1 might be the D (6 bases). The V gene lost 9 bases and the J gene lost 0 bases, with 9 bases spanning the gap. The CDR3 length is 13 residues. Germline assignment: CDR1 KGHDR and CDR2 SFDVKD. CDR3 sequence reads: CATGQGSTDTQYF. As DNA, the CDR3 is TGTGCCACCGGGCAGGGGAGCACAGATACGCAGTATTTT.

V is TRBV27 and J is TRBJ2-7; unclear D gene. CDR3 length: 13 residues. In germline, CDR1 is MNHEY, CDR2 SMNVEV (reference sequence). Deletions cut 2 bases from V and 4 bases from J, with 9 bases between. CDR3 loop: CASSLMAEYEQYF. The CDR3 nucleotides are TGTGCCAGCAGTTTAATGGCAGAATACGAGCAGTACTTC.

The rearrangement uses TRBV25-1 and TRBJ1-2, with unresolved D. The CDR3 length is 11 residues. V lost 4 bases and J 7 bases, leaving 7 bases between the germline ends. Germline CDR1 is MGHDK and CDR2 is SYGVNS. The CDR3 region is CASSGGSGYTF. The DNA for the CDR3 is TGTGCCAGCAGTGGAGGATCTGGCTACACCTTC.

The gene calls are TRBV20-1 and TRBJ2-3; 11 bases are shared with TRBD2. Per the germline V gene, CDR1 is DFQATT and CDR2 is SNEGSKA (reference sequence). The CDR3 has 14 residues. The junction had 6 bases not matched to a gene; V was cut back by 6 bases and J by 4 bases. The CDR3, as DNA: TGCAGTGCCCGACTAGCGGGGTCCCCAGATACGCAGTATTTT. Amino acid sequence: CSARLAGSPDTQYF.

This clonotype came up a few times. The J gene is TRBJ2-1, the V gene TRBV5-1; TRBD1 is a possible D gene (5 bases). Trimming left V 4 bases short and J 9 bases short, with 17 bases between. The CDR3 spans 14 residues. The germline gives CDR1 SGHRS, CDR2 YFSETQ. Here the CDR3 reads CASSPGSGRSEQFF. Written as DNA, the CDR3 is TGCGCCAGCAGCCCAGGGTCAGGCCGAAGTGAGCAGTTCTTC.

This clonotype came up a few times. The CDR3 nucleotides read TGTGCCAGCGGACTCGGGACGGAGTATGGCTACACCTTC. This translates into CASGLGTEYGYTF. The chain has TRBV7-3 and TRBJ1-2, with D maybe TRBD1 (5 bases). Germline-derived CDR1 and CDR2 are SGHTA and FQGTGA. This CDR3 contains 13 residues. The V end lost 8 bases, the J end lost 5 bases, and 15 bases lay between the germline ends. Supplemented by reference TRBV7-3 and TRBJ1-2, the full variable domain reads GAGVSQTPSNKVTEKGKYVELRCDPISGHTALYWYRQSLGQGPEFLIYFQGTGAADDSGLPNDRFFAVRPEGSVSTLKIQRTERGDSAVYLCASGLGTEYGYTFGSGTRLTVV.

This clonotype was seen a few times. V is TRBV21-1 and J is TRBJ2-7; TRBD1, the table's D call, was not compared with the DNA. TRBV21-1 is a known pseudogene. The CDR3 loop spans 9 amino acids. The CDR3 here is CAIPYEQYV. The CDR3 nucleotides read TGTGCCATCCCGTACGAGCAGTACGTC.